A selection of T cell receptor beta chains follows, all from one sample in a study of cytomegalovirus exposure and HLA in healthy donors. Assay used: immunoSEQ multiplex PCR; TCRdb lists only in-frame clones, some missing. The sample comprises 75,000 or so clones, over 50% of which are singletons, and roughly 21% rests with the top ten. The sample was PBMCs. These receptors were collected from a man in his forties in good health and CMV-seropositive. CDR3s leave out the opening cysteine and the closing phenylalanine or tryptophan. Each record gives: V gene, CDR3 protein.

TRBV30 | AWSRGMNTEAF
TRBV27 | ASSSSGGTYGYT
TRBV6-5 | ASSSGGTNSPLH
TRBV18 | ASSLASGADTQY
TRBV4-1 | ASSQVSAGYEQY
TRBV18 | ASSRFREATDTQY
TRBV6-4 | ASSGGLQGANQPQH
TRBV4-1 | ASSLRASYNSPLH
TRBV6-1 | ASRGYPSPLH
TRBV5-4 | ASSRDSGNEKLF
TRBV7-6 | ASSLIGGTGELF
TRBV29-1 | SVDETGNGYT
TRBV5-1 | ASRSGTSGGETQY
TRBV7-3 | ASSFAVQETQY
TRBV7-3 | ASGQYTGELF
TRBV6-1 | ASSEYGAGELF
TRBV7-8 | ASSYAGGHEQF
TRBV29-1 | SVAAGRGIEQY
TRBV2 | ASSRSPASQETQY
TRBV5-1 | ASSLIRGQGETQY
TRBV4-1 | ASSQDIGGGTYTDTQY
TRBV28 | ASRRAKAYTQY
TRBV30 | AWEGVRSGNTIY
TRBV30 | AWSVQLAYEQY
TRBV5-4 | ASSLYRGGVDTQY
TRBV7-2 | AGGQGARDTQY
TRBV7-9 | ADKSGANVLT
TRBV7-2 | ASSFNGGIETQY
TRBV7-9 | ASSLEVVTGSSYNEQF
TRBV19 | ASSINVGPPYREQY
TRBV27 | ASSPGTSADTQY
TRBV29-1 | SVDPDRTGELF
TRBV11-2 | ASSPGAGGYGYT
TRBV27 | ASRAGTEAF
TRBV2 | ASSVGQTEAF
TRBV7-2 | ASSLRIRGSGNTIY
TRBV6-6 | ASSYPPRGLSTEAF
TRBV5-4 | ASSATLAGSEQY
TRBV4-3 | ASSQDGEREKLF
TRBV30 | AWSVLAAGELF
TRBV7-6 | ASSLFTSRGETQY
TRBV7-8 | ASSSRGRDYNSPLH
TRBV5-1 | ASSTGTDEQY
TRBV6-1 | ASSEAGQGGTEAF
TRBV9 | ASSARGGQNTEAF
TRBV19 | ASSIGTGGRQPQH
TRBV7-3 | ASSLQRGGLTDTQY
TRBV11-2 | ASSSQGAEQY
TRBV27 | ASKLAVGDYGYT
TRBV6-6 | ASTTSGDYEQY